Presented here are 21 T cell receptor beta chains from one specimen sequenced in a study of T cells in Graves' hyperthyroidism and ophthalmopathy. The CDR3 regions of TCR beta were amplified from RNA transcripts. First-round RT-PCR targeting the TCR CDR3 was performed with the HTBI primer set. TCRdb independently ran MiXCR on the multiplex PCR reads; one entry per CDR3 protein. Here the sample spans approximately 380,000 distinct CDR3 sequences, about 18% being singletons. The sample consisted of blood. These receptor sequences come from a woman between 18 and 30 years old with Graves' hyperthyroidism.

This clonotype was detected many times. The genes are TRBV7-2 and TRBJ2-2; D not resolved. The germline gives CDR1 SGHTA, CDR2 FQGNSA. Trimming took 5 bases from V and 3 from J, leaving 10 bases between them. The CDR3 runs to 14 residues. The CDR3 reads CASSTTVYTGELFF. The CDR3, as DNA: TGTGCCAGCAGCACGACTGTCTACACCGGGGAGCTGTTTTTT.

This clonotype was observed many times. The rearrangement links TRBV6-1 to TRBJ2-5, with D perhaps matching TRBD1 (6 bases). V shed 4 bases and J shed 5 bases, with 17 bases lying between them. The CDR3 length is 15 residues. Germline V gene data show CDR1 as MNHNS and CDR2 as SASEGT. CDR3 sequence reads: CASSGRLGAEETQYF. CDR3 bases: TGTGCCAGCAGTGGTCGGCTGGGGGCGGAGGAGACCCAGTACTTC.

This clonotype was observed many times. The J gene is TRBJ2-5, the V gene TRBV7-9; 9 bases line up with TRBD2. Germline values: CDR1 SEHNR, CDR2 FQNEAQ (reference sequence). CDR3 length equals 14 residues. Germline trimming cut 5 bases from V and 5 bases from J; bases unmatched to any gene: 6. The DNA of the CDR3 is TGTGCCAGCAGCAGCTTAGCGGGGGTCGAGACCCAGTACTTC. Amino acids: CASSSLAGVETQYF.

About this clonotype: A much bigger clone sits one base away, suggesting this may be a read error. The genes are TRBV12-3 or TRBV12-4 and TRBJ1-2; 7 bases map to TRBD1. Unmatched junction bases numbered 5, after V lost 6 bases and J lost 4 bases. This CDR3 is 13 amino acids long. The CDR3 coding sequence is TGTGCCAGCAGAAAGACAGGGATCTATGGCTACACCTTC. Translation: CASRKTGIYGYTF.

This clonotype was observed at least ten times. The chain joins TRBV18 to TRBJ1-2, with D unresolved. Germline lookup yields CDR1 KGHSH and CDR2 LQKENI. V was trimmed by 3 bases and J by 2 bases, leaving 10 bases between them. CDR3 length equals 14 residues. The chain's CDR3 is CASSPETENYGYTF. CDR3 DNA sequence: TGTGCCAGCTCACCCGAGACGGAAAACTATGGCTACACCTTC.

Ten or more counts support this clonotype. The J gene is TRBJ2-7, the V gene TRBV6-5, with D possibly being TRBD1 or TRBD2 (5 bases each). CDR1 is MNHEY, CDR2 SVGAGI, per germline. V was clipped by 7 bases and J by 12 bases, with 22 bases between them. This CDR3 spans 13 amino acids. The CDR3 here is CASTSVVSGGSYF. In DNA, the CDR3 is TGTGCCAGCACTTCGGTTGTTAGTGGGGGTTCGTACTTC.

Points on this clonotype: This may be a read error, as it is one base from a much larger clone. The DNA for the CDR3 is TGCAGTTGGACTAGCGGGGGGGCTAGCACAGATACGAAGTATTTT. This translates into CSWTSGGASTDTKYF. The chain couples TRBV20-1 to TRBJ2-3; 15 nucleotides match TRBD2. Germline lookup yields CDR1 DFQATT and CDR2 SNEGSKA (reference sequence). The CDR3 is made up of 15 amino acids.

This clonotype was counted many times. The chain joins TRBV6-1 to TRBJ2-2; no definite D call. V was trimmed by 10 bases and J by 0 bases, leaving 12 bases between them. This CDR3 region has 14 residues. Germline CDR1 reads MNHNS; CDR2 reads SASEGT. CDR3: CAIRTITNTGELFF. CDR3 nucleotide sequence: TGTGCCATCCGGACGATTACGAACACCGGGGAGCTGTTTTTT.

This clonotype was detected many times. V is TRBV6-1 and J is TRBJ1-5; D gene unclear. The germline V gene has CDR1 MNHNS and CDR2 SASEGT. Trimming took off 5 bases at V and 2 bases at J, with 10 bases between the two ends. The CDR3 loop spans 14 amino acids. CDR3 sequence (DNA): TGTGCCAGCAGTCCTGGGTGGGGCAATCAGCCCCAGCATTTT. Translating gives CASSPGWGNQPQHF.

This clonotype was detected only a few times. This rearrangement joins TRBV12-3 or TRBV12-4 to TRBJ2-5; 7 bases are a match to TRBD1. The CDR3 extends over 15 amino acids. V lost 5 bases, J lost 1 base, and 7 bases stayed unmatched. This chain's CDR3 is CASSRQGRTQETQYF. In DNA, the CDR3 is TGTGCCAGCAGTAGACAGGGTAGGACCCAAGAGACCCAGTACTTC.

This clonotype was observed a handful of times. J is TRBJ2-7 and V is TRBV2; D may correspond to TRBD1 or TRBD2 (5 bases each). V gave up 6 bases and J gave up 3 bases, with 21 bases separating them. The CDR3 has 16 amino acids. The germline CDR1 and CDR2 sequences are SNHLY and FYNNEI. This CDR3 is CASSGTQRDSLYEQYF. As DNA, the CDR3 is TGTGCCAGCAGCGGGACCCAGCGAGACTCTCTCTACGAGCAGTACTTC.

There are many counts of this clonotype. V is TRBV20-1 and J is TRBJ1-2; D is ambiguous. Germline V CDR1 and CDR2: DFQATT, SNEGSKA (reference sequence). The CDR3 has 17 amino acids. V was trimmed by 0 bases and J by 5 bases, leaving 22 bases between them. The CDR3 sequence: CSARDKGRMAFGYGYTF. In DNA form, the CDR3 reads TGCAGTGCTAGAGATAAGGGCAGGATGGCTTTTGGATATGGCTACACCTTC.

This clonotype came up many times. This chain uses TRBV19 with TRBJ1-2, with D unresolved. This CDR3 has 14 amino acids. Trimming shortened V by 6 bases and J by 7 bases, and 18 bases separated the two germline ends. Germline-derived CDR1 and CDR2 are LNHDA and SQIVND (reference sequence). The CDR3 region has the DNA TGTGCCAGTAGCGTCGGCAGCCTTTTGTCTGGCTACACCTTC. It specifies CASSVGSLLSGYTF.

This clonotype was seen at least ten times. The rearrangement links TRBV29-1 to TRBJ2-7; 9 nucleotides line up with TRBD1. Trimming removed 7 bases from V and 5 bases from J; junction bases left unmatched: 6. Germline lookup yields CDR1 SQVTM and CDR2 ANQGSEA. This CDR3 is 12 amino acids long. CDR3 in amino acids: CSGGQGFNEQYF. For the CDR3, the DNA is TGCAGCGGGGGACAGGGATTCAACGAGCAGTACTTC.

This clonotype was picked up many times. J is TRBJ1-5 and V is TRBV6-1, with 9 bases that match TRBD1. Looked up from germline, CDR1 is MNHNS and CDR2 is SASEGT. The ends lost 3 bases at V and 6 bases at J; junction bases unmatched: 3. The CDR3 consists of 14 residues. CDR3 sequence: CASSDWDRAQPQHF. The CDR3 DNA reads as TGTGCCAGCAGTGATTGGGACAGGGCTCAGCCCCAGCATTTT.

The chain recombines TRBV28 with TRBJ1-5; a weak D match, TRBD1 (5 bases). With 7 bases removed from V and 5 bases from J, the gap between germline ends came to 18 bases. Per the germline V gene, CDR1 is MDHEN and CDR2 is SYDVKM. The CDR3 contains 15 residues. The CDR3 DNA reads TGTGCCAGCACCCCCGGGCATCGGGGCGATCAGCCCCAGCATTTT. Its protein product is CASTPGHRGDQPQHF.

The chain links TRBV20-1 to TRBJ1-5; 7 nucleotides line up with TRBD1. Germline V CDR1 and CDR2: DFQATT, SNEGSKA (reference sequence). This CDR3 has 13 amino acids. V lost 6 bases to trimming and J lost 4 bases; unmatched junction nucleotides: 6. Written as DNA, the CDR3 is TGCAGTGCAATAAGGGGGCCGAATCAGCCCCAGCATTTT. This encodes CSAIRGPNQPQHF.

With regard to this clonotype: A junction end diverges from the germline sequence, so it may reflect a read error. The chain is built from TRBV6-4 and TRBJ2-2, with D perhaps matching TRBD1 or TRBD2 (5 bases each). CDR1 is MRHNA and CDR2 is SNTAGT in the germline V gene. The CDR3 spans 13 residues. CDR3 in amino acids: CASSLGDTGELVF. The DNA for the CDR3 is TGTGCCAGCAGTTTGGGGGATACCGGGGAGCTGGTTTTT.

The chain combines TRBV6-4 with TRBJ2-5; D is undetermined. Germline V gene lookup returns CDR1 MRHNA and CDR2 SNTAGT. The CDR3 has 13 amino acids. Deletions cut 5 bases from V and 5 bases from J, with 12 bases between. The CDR3: CASSYPGRETQYF. The CDR3 nucleotides are TGTGCCAGCAGTTATCCAGGACGCGAGACCCAGTACTTC.

The CDR3 nucleotides are TGTGCCAGCAGACCCGGGGTGGCGAATGGCTACACCTTC. The encoded protein is CASRPGVANGYTF. The V gene is TRBV2, the J gene TRBJ1-2, with D unresolved. Germline CDR1 SNHLY, CDR2 FYNNEI. Trimming took off 6 bases at V and 6 bases at J, with 14 bases between the two ends. CDR3 length equals 13 residues. The variable domain in full, completed from reference TRBV2 and TRBJ1-2, reads EPEVTQTPSHQVTQMGQEVILRCVPISNHLYFYWYRQILGQKVEFLVSFYNNEISEKSEIFDDQFSVERPDGSNFTLKIRSTKLEDSAMYFCASRPGVANGYTFGSGTRLTVV.

This clonotype was detected many times. The chain is built from TRBV6-1 and TRBJ1-1, with D perhaps TRBD1 (5 bases). The CDR3 is 11 amino acids. Trimming took off 3 bases at V and 11 bases at J, with 10 bases between the two ends. CDR1 MNHNS and CDR2 SASEGT come from the germline V gene. The CDR3 is CASSEGGAAFF. The CDR3 DNA is TGTGCCAGCAGTGAGGGGGGTGCCGCTTTCTTT.